Described below is a single TCR beta chain sequence and its context. This clone has just a few counts. This clone's antigen is unknown. Base-call qualities are not available, and no considerably larger clone is one nucleotide away. TCRbeta CDR3 regions were amplified from genomic DNA by means of the immunoSEQ Assay, a bias-controlled multiplex PCR. Per the authors' processing: Within the assay, amplification of reference gene primers was used to estimate how many nucleated cells each sample contained. To quantify the absolute abundance of each unique TCRbeta CDR3 rearrangement, sequence reads were collapsed and filtered. For each sample, productive Simpson clonality was calculated as the square root of Simpson's diversity index across productive rearrangements. TCRdb retrieved this table from immuneACCESS and kept in-frame rearrangements only. Not all clones are present; in checked studies, unresolved V genes account for under half, and no reason is known for the remainder. D and trimming were read from the DNA, whereas the V and J calls and clone size are those reported in that table. Here the sample has around 93,000 clones; around 80% occur a single time. The top ten clones comprise 3.5% to 5% of the sample.

This record belongs to a study of blood T cell repertoires in COVID-19 (dated by TCRdb to the early 2020s). General notes on the study: Collaborator samples came from the United States, Italy and Spain and covered acute and convalescent phases of COVID-19. The prospective study material was composed of cDNA or gDNA derived from T cells, B-cell-depleted T cells, or PBMCs. Nearly every sample came with metadata listing a de-identified subject ID, COVID-19 status, age in years and sex. The repertoires were released in a freely available public database intended as a resource for research on the immune response to SARS-CoV-2. Deeply sampled blood TCRbeta repertoires from subjects exposed to, actively infected with, or recovered from COVID-19 were included in the dataset. Samples came from the ongoing ImmuneRACE study (first 160 participants) plus 1,254 subjects from 6 global collaborators. Where HLA class I and class II types were available, the types were taken from metadata supplied by the sample provider, not from assay-based typing. General findings and caveats noted by the study authors: The quantity of clinical and demographic metadata differed by source and by participant and was supplied without curation.

Trimming removed 4 bases from V and 4 bases from J; the gene matches leave 4 bases unexplained. From a lookup of the germline V gene (reference sequence), CDR1 and CDR2 are LGHDT and YNNKEL. There are 14 amino acids in the CDR3, from cysteine to phenylalanine inclusive. The read is trimmed to its CDR3 DNA, 42 bases read in frame from base 1. Collaborating institutions collected whole blood in K2EDTA tubes following their own protocols. For TCRbeta analysis, collaborators shipped samples in one of three forms: frozen whole blood, isolated PBMCs, or DNA extracted from either of those sample types. The sample was peripheral blood. The rearranged chain carries TRBV3-1 (or the pseudogene TRBV3-2) and TRBJ1-2, and TRBD1 aligns with 9 junction nucleotides. The receptor was isolated from a man aged 55-75 years with acute or convalescent COVID-19. The CDR3 here reads CASSLGQGGYGYTF. The nucleotide sequence reads as follows: TGTGCCAGCAGCCTGGGACAGGGAGGCTATGGCTACACCTTC.